This T cell receptor beta chain was identified during a study of blood T cell repertoires in COVID-19. Study context: PBMCs, B-cell-depleted T cells, or T cells provided the cDNA or gDNA that made up the material.

In the authors' workflow: By means of reference gene primer amplification, nucleated cell counts were estimated. Method: immunoSEQ multiplex PCR; TCRdb's copy keeps in-frame clones and lacks some. V, J and clone size reflect that table, while D and trimming were determined from the DNA. The sample holds roughly 170,000 clones; roughly four fifths are singletons and the top ten take approximately 7%. CDR3 length: 14 amino acids. Trimming removed 6 bases from V and 1 base from J; junction bases left unmatched: 5. From germline, CDR1 is MNHEY and CDR2 SVGAGI. The TCR was taken from a human donor in a cohort sampled during active COVID-19. The sample consisted of peripheral blood. This chain joins TRBV6-5 and TRBJ1-1; 7 bases fit TRBD1. The CDR3 DNA sequence: TGTGCCAGCAGACAGGGGCTTCCGAACACTGAAGCTTTCTTT. This translates into CASRQGLPNTEAFF.